This entry lists 21 T cell receptor beta chains sequenced from one sample in a study of T cells expressing NK-cell markers. TCRdb processed the 5' RACE reads again and assigns one entry to each CDR3 protein, with no DNA. The listing contains about 460,000 distinct CDR3 sequences. The specimen was blood T cells: a sorted CD56 or NKG2C T cell subset, CD4+ or CD8+ T cells, or bulk PBMC T cells (not recorded which). The receptors here all came from a woman between 50 and 59 years old in good health.

The chain uses TRBV28 and TRBJ2-1; the TCRdb call, TRBD2, lacks DNA for checking. CDR3 size: 16 residues. Germline CDR1 is MDHEN and CDR2 is SYDVKM. CDR3 region: CASLRTLAGGSNEQFF.

The CDR3 reads CSVLADISSYNEQFF. This chain links TRBV29-1 with TRBJ2-1; the D gene TCRdb calls, TRBD2, cannot be checked with no DNA. This CDR3 is 15 amino acids long. Germline lookup yields CDR1 SQVTM and CDR2 ANQGSEA.

This rearrangement joins TRBV7-3 to TRBJ2-3. CDR3 size: 14 residues. Germline CDR1 is SGHTA and CDR2 is FQGTGA. This CDR3 reads CASSLNPATDTQYF.

V gene TRBV10-3 combines with J gene TRBJ2-7; without DNA, the TCRdb call of TRBD1 cannot be checked. CDR1 and CDR2 from the germline V gene are ENHRY and SYGVKD. CDR3 length: 15 amino acids. The chain's CDR3 is CAISDPRGALNEQYF.

This chain uses TRBV12-3 or TRBV12-4 with TRBJ2-5; TCRdb returns TRBD2, unconfirmable since there is no DNA. CDR3 length: 17 amino acids. This CDR3 reads CASSLAPIGLVIETQYF.

The chain recombines TRBV7-2 with TRBJ2-2; the TRBD2 assignment by TCRdb is unverifiable without DNA. The CDR3 is 16 amino acids. Per germline, CDR1 SGHTA and CDR2 FQGNSA. The chain's CDR3 is CASSLDGRPNTGELFF.

This sequence joins TRBV20-1 and TRBJ2-7; the D call of TRBD1 rests on TCRdb alone, since no DNA is present to check it. There are 13 residues in the CDR3. Germline CDR1 is DFQATT and CDR2 is SNEGSKA (reference sequence). This CDR3 is CSARFGRGYEQYF.

This chain connects TRBV7-8 to TRBJ2-5; TCRdb reports TRBD1, a call that lacks DNA to check it against. Looked up from germline, CDR1 is SGHVS and CDR2 is FQNEAQ. The CDR3 has 17 amino acids. CDR3 sequence reads: CASSFQYRDRGRETQYF. Together with reference TRBV7-8 and TRBJ2-5, the CDR3 gives the full variable domain: GAGVSQSPRYKVAKRGQDVALRCDPISGHVSLFWYQQALGQGPEFLTYFQNEAQLDKSGLPSDRFFAERPEGSVSTLKIQRTQQEDSAVYLCASSFQYRDRGRETQYFGPGTRLLVL.

The chain recombines TRBV6-1 with TRBJ2-7; no DNA is available, so the TRBD2 call from TCRdb remains unchecked. The CDR3 extends over 15 amino acids. Per germline, CDR1 MNHNS and CDR2 SASEGT. The chain's CDR3 is CASSVMGREGYEQYF.

The rearrangement links TRBV12-3 or TRBV12-4 to TRBJ2-5; TCRdb names TRBD2, which stays unverified in the absence of DNA. The CDR3 consists of 15 residues. CDR3 region: CASSSSGRTKETQYF.

The chain employs TRBV18 and TRBJ1-1; absent DNA, TCRdb's TRBD1 call cannot be checked. This CDR3 spans 13 amino acids. Germline CDR1 is KGHSH and CDR2 is LQKENI. CDR3 sequence: CASSPGTPSEAFF.

The chain's CDR3 is CASSVDGETKPQHF. The chain couples TRBV9 to TRBJ1-5. The CDR3 length is 14 residues. From germline, CDR1 is SGDLS and CDR2 YYNGEE.

The chain carries TRBV5-4 and TRBJ1-1. The CDR3 contains 14 residues. Germline CDR1 reads SGHNT; CDR2 reads YYREEE (reference sequence). CDR3 in amino acids: CASSFSVGTTEAFF.

The genes are TRBV6-5 and TRBJ2-1; TCRdb gives TRBD1 as the D gene, but with no DNA this cannot be confirmed. The CDR3 consists of 14 residues. Germline V gene data show CDR1 as MNHEY and CDR2 as SVGAGI. This CDR3 is CASSYRTPYNEQFF.

This chain links TRBV29-1 with TRBJ1-2; no DNA is available, so the TRBD1 call from TCRdb remains unchecked. There are 11 residues in the CDR3. From germline, CDR1 is SQVTM and CDR2 ANQGSEA. CDR3: CSVGGSGGYTF.

This rearrangement joins TRBV4-1 to TRBJ1-3; TCRdb's D gene call, TRBD1, goes unchecked for lack of DNA. CDR1 and CDR2 from the germline V gene are MGHRA and YSYEKL. This CDR3 comprises 16 residues. The CDR3 loop reads CASSLPTGSPGNTIYF.

The rearrangement uses TRBV5-1 and TRBJ1-5; the TCRdb call, TRBD1, lacks DNA for checking. CDR1 is SGHRS, CDR2 YFSETQ, per germline. The CDR3 runs 15 residues. The CDR3 is CASSLGGGGKQPQHF.

The genes are TRBV20-1 and TRBJ2-3; TCRdb returns TRBD2, unconfirmable since there is no DNA. The CDR3 spans 17 residues. Germline V gene lookup returns CDR1 DFQATT and CDR2 SNEGSKA (reference sequence). The CDR3 reads CSARGGRKGGIADTQYF.

This chain's CDR3 is CSAIWFGRYNEQFF. The chain is built from TRBV20-1 and TRBJ2-1. Germline CDR1 is DFQATT and CDR2 is SNEGSKA (reference sequence). The CDR3 contains 14 residues.

The V call is TRBV7-2, the J call TRBJ1-1; the TRBD1 assignment by TCRdb is unverifiable without DNA. Germline values: CDR1 SGHTA, CDR2 FQGNSA. This CDR3 contains 19 residues. The CDR3 spells CASSSRGDRGEGTNTEAFF.

This chain uses TRBV6-8 with TRBJ1-1. Germline V gene lookup returns CDR1 MNHGY and CDR2 SAAAGT. The CDR3 length is 16 residues. CDR3 sequence: CASSQPTEGPWAEAFF.